The 20 T cell receptor beta chains reported below all come from one sample, sequenced in a study of regulatory T cells in long-lasting Graves disease. Sequencing libraries for TCR beta were prepared with iRepertoire HTBI primers and Arm-PCR of CDR3 regions. TCRdb processed the multiplex PCR reads anew with MiXCR; each CDR3 protein has one entry. The sample records 500,000 or so distinct CDR3 sequences, 11% to 15% being singletons. The sample's time point: newly diagnosed GD, antithyroid drugs for less than 3 months. PBMC-derived RNA was used for the TCR library. Separately, the same data were catalogued under a study of T cells in Graves' hyperthyroidism and ophthalmopathy.

The sample here was peripheral blood mononuclear cells (PBMCs), taken at new diagnosis, from a patient treated with antithyroid drugs. These receptor sequences come from a woman aged 45 to 65 with Graves disease.

The chain employs TRBV30 and TRBJ1-2; TRBD1 might be the D (5 bases). From germline, CDR1 is GTSNPN and CDR2 SVGIG (reference sequence). With 1 base removed from V and 0 bases from J, the gap between germline ends came to 9 bases. This CDR3 region has 14 residues. The CDR3 region has the DNA TGTGCCTGGAGTGGGCTCAGGGCTAACTATGGCTACACCTTC. This translates into CAWSGLRANYGYTF.

This clonotype was seen many times. The J gene is TRBJ2-1, the V gene TRBV30, with no clear D. V lost 2 bases and J 5 bases, leaving 10 bases between the germline ends. Germline loops: CDR1 GTSNPN, CDR2 SVGIG (reference sequence). This CDR3 contains 13 residues. DNA for the CDR3: TGTGCCTGGAGTCGACGGAGAGACAATGAGCAGTTCTTC. Amino acid sequence: CAWSRRRDNEQFF.

The CDR3 region is CASSVLAGGHGAKQFF. The CDR3 nucleotides read TGTGCCAGCAGCGTCTTAGCGGGAGGCCACGGGGCGAAGCAGTTCTTC. This chain links TRBV11-2 with TRBJ2-1, with 10 bases identical to TRBD2. V dropped 5 bases and J dropped 11; count of bases not matched to a gene: 15. This CDR3 is built from 16 residues. Germline V lookup: CDR1 SGHAT, CDR2 FQNNGV.

This clonotype was observed a few times. V gene TRBV6-1 combines with J gene TRBJ1-4; a possible D gene is TRBD1 (5 bases). V was clipped by 1 base and J by 8 bases, with 11 bases between them. The CDR3 runs to 14 residues. The germline V gene has CDR1 MNHNS and CDR2 SASEGT. The CDR3 loop reads CASSEGGIREKLFF. CDR3 nucleotide sequence: TGTGCCAGCAGTGAAGGGGGGATTCGAGAAAAACTGTTTTTT.

There are a few counts of this clonotype. The gene calls are TRBV7-3 and TRBJ2-5, with 7 bases that match TRBD2. This CDR3 spans 19 amino acids. The germline V gene encodes CDR1 SGHTA and CDR2 FQGTGA. J lost 5 bases, V lost 5 bases, and 23 bases had no gene match. CDR3 sequence: CASSPDAGGRALVCETQYF. CDR3 nucleotides: TGTGCCAGCAGCCCGGACGCCGGAGGGAGGGCCCTTGTTTGCGAGACCCAGTACTTC.

The table lists this clonotype with many counts. The V call is TRBV2, the J call TRBJ2-7; TRBD2 matches at 9 bases. The V gene end was trimmed by 10 bases and the J gene end by 1 base; junction bases not matched to a gene: 11. This CDR3 is 15 amino acids long. Germline lookup yields CDR1 SNHLY and CDR2 FYNNEI. CDR3 region: CAITPGTSSSYEQYF. The CDR3 bases are TGTGCCATCACACCTGGGACTAGCTCTTCCTACGAGCAGTACTTC.

In its sample, this clonotype was seen many times. The chain uses TRBV24-1 and TRBJ1-2, with TRBD1 matching 9 bases. Trimming took 4 bases from V and 4 from J; bases not matched to a gene: 12. Germline CDR1 and CDR2: KGHDR and SFDVKD. The CDR3 has 17 amino acids. The CDR3 DNA is TGTGCCACCAGTGACTACGGACAGGGGTTATCTGGCTATGGCTACACCTTC. Protein sequence: CATSDYGQGLSGYGYTF.

This clonotype was seen a handful of times. This chain links TRBV20-1 with TRBJ2-2, with 7 bases fitting TRBD1. CDR1 and CDR2 from the germline V gene are DFQATT and SNEGSKA (reference sequence). After removal of 0 bases from V and 0 bases from J, the junction contained 10 bases not matched to a gene. The CDR3 totals 18 residues. CDR3 residues: CSARDVATGTANTGELFF. DNA for the CDR3: TGCAGTGCTAGAGATGTGGCCACCGGGACAGCGAACACCGGGGAGCTGTTTTTT.

This clonotype was detected many times. The chain employs TRBV10-3 and TRBJ2-2; 8 bases match TRBD2. Losses at the gene ends were 4 bases for V and 3 bases for J; bases not matched to a gene: 7. CDR1 is ENHRY, CDR2 SYGVKD, per germline. The CDR3 totals 16 residues. The CDR3, as DNA: TGTGCCATCAGTGGGAGCGGGGGCGCCGACACCGGGGAGCTGTTTTTT. Amino acid sequence: CAISGSGGADTGELFF.

The chain recombines TRBV27 with TRBJ1-2, with D possibly being TRBD1 (5 bases). The CDR3 is made up of 15 amino acids. CDR1 and CDR2 from the germline V gene are MNHEY and SMNVEV (reference sequence). V was pared by 6 bases and J by 0 bases, with 14 bases between. Written as DNA, the CDR3 is TGTGCCAGCAGGCGGGCAGGGCGAGCTAACTATGGCTACACCTTC. Translated: CASRRAGRANYGYTF.

This clonotype was observed a few times. This rearrangement joins TRBV11-3 to TRBJ2-1; D call uncertain. V was pared by 3 bases and J by 3 bases, with 6 bases between. Germline V gene sequence: CDR1 SGHNT, CDR2 YENEEA. The CDR3 loop spans 13 amino acids. The CDR3 DNA sequence: TGTGCCAGCAGCTTTGCCCTCTACAATGAGCAGTTCTTC. Protein: CASSFALYNEQFF.

This clonotype was detected many times. The rearrangement joins TRBV28 to TRBJ2-1; D may be TRBD2 (6 bases). Germline loops: CDR1 MDHEN, CDR2 SYDVKM. V dropped 3 bases and J dropped 7 bases, with 19 bases sitting between them. This CDR3 is 16 amino acids long. CDR3 residues: CASSFRGGGVSNEQFF. The CDR3 coding sequence is TGTGCCAGCAGTTTTAGGGGAGGAGGGGTGTCGAATGAGCAGTTCTTC.

This clonotype came up a few times. The chain recombines TRBV19 with TRBJ1-5, with D possibly being TRBD1 (6 bases). This CDR3 has 16 residues. V was cut by 1 base and J by 4 bases, with 14 bases left in between. Germline-derived CDR1 and CDR2 are LNHDA and SQIVND (reference sequence). The CDR3 is CASSIGSRQANQPQHF. The CDR3 coding sequence is TGTGCCAGTAGTATAGGTTCGAGACAGGCAAATCAGCCCCAGCATTTT.

In its sample, this clonotype was seen once. This chain connects TRBV27 to TRBJ1-1; maybe TRBD1 (5 bases). Per germline, CDR1 MNHEY and CDR2 SMNVEV (reference sequence). This CDR3 comprises 12 residues. The V and J ends lost 6 bases and 5 bases respectively, with 10 bases between them. The CDR3 DNA is TGTGCCAGCAGAATGGGGGGTACTGAAGCTTTCTTT. Translating gives CASRMGGTEAFF.

This clonotype was seen at least ten times. The V gene is TRBV2, the J gene TRBJ1-2; D is undetermined. The CDR3 contains 12 residues. V was shortened by 7 bases and J by 8 bases, with 14 bases between the two germline ends. Germline CDR1 SNHLY, CDR2 FYNNEI. CDR3: CASTEAGVGYTF. The CDR3 DNA follows: TGTGCCAGCACCGAAGCTGGGGTCGGCTACACCTTC.

Many counts were recorded for this clonotype. This chain links TRBV7-3 with TRBJ2-7, with TRBD1 identical over 7 bases. V lost 4 bases, J lost 4 bases, and 10 bases stayed unmatched. The CDR3 runs to 15 residues. CDR1 and CDR2 from the germline V gene are SGHTA and FQGTGA. The DNA for the CDR3 is TGTGCCAGCAGCTCCCTGGAAAGGGGGCTTTACGAGCAGTACTTC. This codes for CASSSLERGLYEQYF. Combining the CDR3 with reference TRBV7-3 and TRBJ2-7 gives the whole variable domain GAGVSQTPSNKVTEKGKYVELRCDPISGHTALYWYRQSLGQGPEFLIYFQGTGAADDSGLPNDRFFAVRPEGSVSTLKIQRTERGDSAVYLCASSSLERGLYEQYFGPGTRLTVT.

The table lists this clonotype with many counts. V is TRBV11-2 and J is TRBJ2-1; D not resolved. Trimming pared 1 base from V and 7 bases from J, leaving 17 bases between. The CDR3 loop spans 16 amino acids. Germline-derived CDR1 and CDR2 are SGHAT and FQNNGV. The CDR3 loop is CASSLGYSSVGNEQFF. The CDR3 DNA reads TGTGCCAGCAGCTTAGGGTACTCATCTGTGGGGAATGAGCAGTTCTTC.

This clonotype was detected ten times or more. The V and J genes are TRBV30 and TRBJ1-4; D perhaps matches TRBD1 (5 bases). CDR1 GTSNPN and CDR2 SVGIG come from the germline V gene (reference sequence). The CDR3 contains 14 residues. The ends were cut back, 5 bases at V and 0 bases at J, with 10 bases in the middle. This CDR3 reads CAWEDRTTNEKLFF. The CDR3 nucleotides are TGTGCCTGGGAAGACAGAACAACTAATGAAAAACTGTTTTTT.

The genes are TRBV6-4 and TRBJ2-1, with TRBD1 as a possible D gene (5 bases). V lost 5 bases and J lost 2, with 13 bases in between. This CDR3 has 15 residues. Germline V gene sequence: CDR1 MRHNA, CDR2 SNTAGT. CDR3 loop: CASSPQGEAYNEQFF. CDR3 DNA: TGTGCCAGCAGTCCCCAGGGTGAGGCCTACAATGAGCAGTTCTTC.

V is TRBV27 and J is TRBJ2-1; 11 nucleotides line up with TRBD2. The CDR3 covers 17 residues. CDR1 and CDR2 from the germline V gene are MNHEY and SMNVEV (reference sequence). The V and J ends lost 0 bases and 8 bases, in that order; junction bases with no gene match: 9. The CDR3 coding sequence is TGTGCCAGCAGTTTATCCCCACTAGCGGGAGCCATTTATGAGCAGTTCTTC. It is translated as CASSLSPLAGAIYEQFF.